This TCR beta chain was captured in a study of a mutant IDH1 vaccine in newly diagnosed glioma (dated by TCRdb to about 2021). At the level of the whole study: Eight vaccinations were administered to patients in weeks 1, 3, 5, 7, 11, 15, 19 and 23, corresponding to visits V03 through V10. Before enrollment, most patients had been given radiochemotherapy with temozolomide as standard therapy, while the rest had received either radiotherapy alone or temozolomide alone. Vaccination was initiated 4-6 weeks after radiotherapy alone, or concurrently with temozolomide cycles in the chemotherapy-containing groups. Of the 25 to 40 patients who were treated, about 60% were male and roughly 38% were female, and the mean age was around 40 years. For exploratory analyses, fewer than 30 treated patients had longitudinal TCRB deep sequencing done wherever samples were available. Peripheral blood was drawn at six visits: V03 (baseline), V05, V07, V10, V12 and V13. The study at large found these results: Changes in the top peripheral T cell clonotypes picked up by TCRB sequencing did not appear to be linked to pseudoprogression. PBMC samples for TCRB deep sequencing were selected based on availability. According to the authors, sample limitations meant that analyses of patient blood samples could not be reproduced. Across multiple MHC alleles, vaccine-induced immune responses were seen in just over 90% of patients.

V is cut back by 2 bases and J by 3 bases, with 9 bases in the junction unmatched. As encoded in the germline V gene (reference sequence), CDR1 is GTSNPN while CDR2 is SVGIG. Inclusive of the bounding cysteine and phenylalanine, the CDR3 is 16 residues long. The only DNA kept is the CDR3, 48 bases in frame from the first base. Library preparation used the immunoSEQ multiplex PCR assay. Following the manufacturer's protocol, the hsTCRB Kit was used to amplify rearranged TCR beta chain sequences. TCRB libraries were sequenced on an Illumina MiSeq. Per the source publication's procedure: The kit vendor's proprietary platform handled demultiplexing, trimming and gene mapping. TCRdb holds this immuneACCESS table with in-frame rearrangements only. Some clones are missing; in checked studies, unresolved V genes explain under half, and the rest has no known cause. V, J and clone size reflect that table, while D and trimming were determined from the DNA. This sample holds more than 50,000 clones; around 80% were observed only once. More than 5.5% of the sample lies in the top ten.

Per the publication, the time point label means: week 11, during vaccination. A 20-mer mutant IDH1 peptide at 300 micrograms in Montanide made up each vaccine dose, which was injected subcutaneously together with topical imiquimod. Donors had newly diagnosed WHO grade 3 or 4 IDH1-mutant astrocytomas with loss of nuclear ATRX. The samples were drawn from NOA16, a multicentre, single-arm, open-label phase I trial in Germany that tested a mutant IDH1 peptide vaccine in humans for the first time. Genomic DNA for TCRB sequencing was isolated from EDTA blood with the DNeasy Blood and Tissue Kit. Of note for this clone: What this receptor recognizes is not known. No qualities accompany the bases; no much larger clone lies one base away.

The TCR originated in a man over 45 with glioma. Here the sequenced sample was PBMCs, taken from a glioma patient whose treatment included an IDH1 peptide vaccine. The rearrangement combines TRBV30 with TRBJ2-3; TRBD2 fits 9 bases in the junction. The CDR3 region: CAWSLAGSLRTDTQYF. The sequence in DNA is TGTGCCTGGAGTCTAGCGGGGTCCCTAAGGACAGATACGCAGTATTTT.